Listed here are 20 T cell receptor beta chains from one sample, sequenced in a study of blood T cell repertoires in COVID-19. Data came from immunoSEQ multiplex PCR; TCRdb stores just in-frame clones and leaves some out. Here the sample spans 81,000 or so clones, more than 70% being singletons. Source material: peripheral blood. These TCRs come from a man aged 50-59 years with active COVID-19.

There are many counts of this clone. The gene calls are TRBV4-3 and TRBJ1-5, with D maybe TRBD1 (5 bases). V was clipped by 1 base and J by 2 bases, with 12 bases between them. This CDR3 spans 16 amino acids. CDR1 LGHNA and CDR2 YSLEER come from the germline V gene. CDR3: CASSQGGPRGNQPQHF. CDR3 in DNA: TGCGCCAGCAGCCAAGGGGGCCCCAGGGGCAATCAGCCCCAGCATTTT.

V and J are TRBV5-5 and TRBJ1-5; 7 bases fit TRBD1. Germline V CDR1 and CDR2: SGHKS, YYEKEE (reference sequence). The V gene end was trimmed by 1 base and the J gene end by 5 bases; junction bases not matched to a gene: 12. The CDR3 sequence is 17 residues long. This CDR3 is CASSLLPLTGADQPQHF. CDR3 DNA: TGTGCCAGCAGCTTGCTCCCCCTCACAGGGGCCGATCAGCCCCAGCATTTT.

V is TRBV6-5 and J is TRBJ2-7; 7 bases are shared with TRBD2. The germline gives CDR1 MNHEY, CDR2 SVGAGI. V shed 5 bases and J 6 bases; nucleotides not matched to a gene: 10. There are 14 residues in the CDR3. The CDR3, as DNA: TGTGCCAGCAGTCCGGGAGGTCCCCTCGCCGAGCAGTACTTC. The encoded protein is CASSPGGPLAEQYF.

The J gene is TRBJ2-3, the V gene TRBV15, with D possibly matching TRBD2 (6 bases). Germline V gene data show CDR1 as LNHNV and CDR2 as YYDKDF (reference sequence). The V end was cut by 3 bases, the J end by 3 bases, with 16 bases between. CDR3 length: 16 amino acids. The CDR3 nucleotides read TGTGCCACCAGCAGGGGACTCCGAGCCTCTACAGATACGCAGTATTTT. It yields the protein CATSRGLRASTDTQYF.

V gene TRBV28 combines with J gene TRBJ1-2, with D unresolved. V was trimmed by 5 bases and J by 4 bases, leaving 11 bases between them. This CDR3 region has 13 residues. Germline V gene lookup returns CDR1 MDHEN and CDR2 SYDVKM. In DNA form, the CDR3 reads TGTGCCAGCAGTCCCCCGGGTAGCTATGGCTACACCTTC. This translates into CASSPPGSYGYTF.

This clone was seen a handful of times. The V and J genes are TRBV9 and TRBJ2-1; TRBD2 matches 11 bases. The CDR3 is 15 amino acids. With 0 bases clipped from V and 9 bases from J, the junction kept 5 bases outside the gene matches. CDR1 is SGDLS, CDR2 YYNGEE, per germline. CDR3 DNA: TGTGCCAGCAGCGTAGTTAGCGGGAGGGGTACTGAGCAGTTCTTC. Translation: CASSVVSGRGTEQFF.

The chain joins TRBV4-3 to TRBJ2-5; no reliable D call. The CDR3 spans 13 residues. Germline V gene data show CDR1 as LGHNA and CDR2 as YSLEER. The V gene lost 0 bases and the J gene lost 6 bases, with 8 bases spanning the gap. The chain's CDR3 is CASSQDSFQTQYF. In DNA, the CDR3 is TGCGCCAGCAGCCAAGATAGTTTTCAGACCCAGTACTTC.

This chain connects TRBV6-6 to TRBJ2-3; 7 bases are shared with TRBD2. CDR3 length: 12 amino acids. CDR1 is MNHNY, CDR2 SVGAGI, per germline (reference sequence). Unmatched junction bases numbered 1, after V lost 6 bases and J lost 4 bases. The CDR3 DNA is TGTGCCAGCAGGGCGGGGGCAGATACGCAGTATTTT. Its protein product is CASRAGADTQYF.

V usage is TRBV15 and J usage is TRBJ2-2; 13 positions match TRBD2. Germline assignment: CDR1 LNHNV and CDR2 YYDKDF (reference sequence). The J segment lost 2 bases and the V segment lost 5 bases, leaving 5 bases of the junction unmatched. This CDR3 has 17 residues. CDR3 coding DNA: TGTGCCACCAGCGACGGACTAGCGGGGGAAAACACCGGGGAGCTGTTTTTT. Protein product: CATSDGLAGENTGELFF.

This chain connects TRBV5-1 to TRBJ2-5; 10 bases align to TRBD2. Looked up from germline, CDR1 is SGHRS and CDR2 is YFSETQ. This CDR3 is built from 17 residues. Losses at the gene ends were 0 bases for V and 0 bases for J; bases not matched to a gene: 5. Here the CDR3 reads CASSLGLAGVYQETQYF. DNA of the CDR3: TGCGCCAGCAGCTTGGGGCTAGCGGGGGTGTACCAAGAGACCCAGTACTTC.

In this sample, this clone turned up a few times. This rearrangement joins TRBV5-6 to TRBJ1-2, with D perhaps TRBD1 (5 bases). The CDR3 loop spans 14 amino acids. The V gene's germline CDR1 is SGHDT and CDR2 YYEEEE. V lost 4 bases and J lost 8, with 18 bases in between. The CDR3 loop reads CASSRVLGDLGYTF. CDR3 in DNA: TGTGCCAGCAGCCGGGTCTTGGGGGACTTGGGCTACACCTTC.

This clone came up a few times. The rearrangement links TRBV2 to TRBJ1-1, with a tentative D call TRBD1 (6 bases). Per the germline V gene, CDR1 is SNHLY and CDR2 is FYNNEI. The CDR3 sequence is 13 residues long. Deletions cut 5 bases from V and 4 bases from J, with 11 bases between. The CDR3 DNA follows: TGTGCCAGCAGTAGACAGGTCGGCACTGAAGCTTTCTTT. This codes for CASSRQVGTEAFF.

V gene TRBV4-2 combines with J gene TRBJ2-5, with 8 nucleotides matching TRBD2. CDR1 LGHNA and CDR2 YNFKEQ come from the germline V gene. The V and J ends lost 5 bases and 5 bases, in that order; junction bases with no gene match: 13. The CDR3 contains 16 residues. Written as DNA, the CDR3 is TGTGCCAGCAGCAACTCAGCGGGAGAGTTTCGGGAGACCCAGTACTTC. Its translation: CASSNSAGEFRETQYF.

This sequence joins TRBV6-2 or TRBV6-3 and TRBJ2-7; D is uncertain. The germline V and J ends were trimmed by 2 bases and 0 bases, with 14 bases remaining between them. The CDR3 sequence is 16 residues long. CDR1 is MNHEY, CDR2 SVGEGT, per germline. The DNA of the CDR3 is TGTGCCAGCAGTTACCCTAACCGCAGGCTCTCCTACGAGCAGTACTTC. It translates to CASSYPNRRLSYEQYF.

DNA for the CDR3: TGTGCCAGCAGTTCCCCCATCCGGGGTTCACCCCTCCACTTT. As protein: CASSSPIRGSPLHF. The V and J genes are TRBV28 and TRBJ1-6, with D hard to call. Trimming pared 4 bases from V and 9 bases from J, leaving 13 bases between. The CDR3 is made up of 14 amino acids. Germline V CDR1 and CDR2: MDHEN, SYDVKM.

This rearrangement joins TRBV7-2 to TRBJ2-3; the D gene is possibly TRBD1 (5 bases). V dropped 1 base and J dropped 7 bases, with 12 bases sitting between them. The germline V gene encodes CDR1 SGHTA and CDR2 FQGNSA. The CDR3 has 14 amino acids. In DNA, the CDR3 is TGTGCCAGCAGCTTAGAAACAGGCCCATATACGCAGTATTTT. Residues: CASSLETGPYTQYF. The variable domain in full, completed from reference TRBV7-2 and TRBJ2-3, reads GAGVSQSPSNKVTEKGKDVELRCDPISGHTALYWYRQSLGQGLEFLIYFQGNSAPDKSGLPSDRFSAERTGGSVSTLTIQRTQQEDSAVYLCASSLETGPYTQYFGPGTRLTVL.

This sequence joins TRBV5-4 and TRBJ1-6; 8 bases agree with TRBD1. Trimming cost V 4 bases and J 4 bases; bases outside gene matches: 4. The CDR3 extends over 15 amino acids. The V gene's germline CDR1 is SGHNT and CDR2 YYREEE (reference sequence). DNA of the CDR3: TGTGCCAGCAGCCGGAGGACAGGGTATAATTCACCCCTCCACTTT. Translated: CASSRRTGYNSPLHF.

The chain joins TRBV28 to TRBJ2-7, with 11 bases identical to TRBD1. V was pared by 6 bases and J by 1 base, with 5 bases of the junction left unmatched. The CDR3 extends over 15 amino acids. In germline, CDR1 is MDHEN, CDR2 SYDVKM. CDR3 sequence (DNA): TGTGCCAGCAGGACCGGGACAGGGGGTTCCTACGAGCAGTACTTC. This gives the protein CASRTGTGGSYEQYF. Full variable domain (rest looked up from reference TRBV28 and TRBJ2-7): DVKVTQSSRYLVKRTGEKVFLECVQDMDHENMFWYRQDPGLGLRLIYFSYDVKMKEKGDIPEGYSVSREKKERFSLILESASTNQTSMYLCASRTGTGGSYEQYFGPGTRLTVT.

The chain combines TRBV2 with TRBJ1-2; the D gene is possibly TRBD1 (5 bases). Germline assignment: CDR1 SNHLY and CDR2 FYNNEI. The CDR3 has 15 residues. V shed 4 bases and J shed 7 bases, with 19 bases lying between them. This chain's CDR3 is CASSVLLDPRGGYTF. The CDR3 DNA sequence: TGTGCCAGCAGTGTCCTTCTGGATCCTAGGGGTGGCTACACCTTC. Together with reference TRBV2 and TRBJ1-2, the CDR3 gives the full variable domain: EPEVTQTPSHQVTQMGQEVILRCVPISNHLYFYWYRQILGQKVEFLVSFYNNEISEKSEIFDDQFSVERPDGSNFTLKIRSTKLEDSAMYFCASSVLLDPRGGYTFGSGTRLTVV.

V gene TRBV7-9 combines with J gene TRBJ1-1, with D maybe TRBD1 (5 bases). Trimming left V 4 bases short and J 5 bases short, with 14 bases between. CDR1 and CDR2 from the germline V gene are SEHNR and FQNEAQ (reference sequence). This CDR3 contains 14 residues. Here the CDR3 reads CASSSEVPGTEAFF. The DNA for the CDR3 is TGTGCCAGCAGCTCCGAGGTCCCAGGGACTGAAGCTTTCTTT.